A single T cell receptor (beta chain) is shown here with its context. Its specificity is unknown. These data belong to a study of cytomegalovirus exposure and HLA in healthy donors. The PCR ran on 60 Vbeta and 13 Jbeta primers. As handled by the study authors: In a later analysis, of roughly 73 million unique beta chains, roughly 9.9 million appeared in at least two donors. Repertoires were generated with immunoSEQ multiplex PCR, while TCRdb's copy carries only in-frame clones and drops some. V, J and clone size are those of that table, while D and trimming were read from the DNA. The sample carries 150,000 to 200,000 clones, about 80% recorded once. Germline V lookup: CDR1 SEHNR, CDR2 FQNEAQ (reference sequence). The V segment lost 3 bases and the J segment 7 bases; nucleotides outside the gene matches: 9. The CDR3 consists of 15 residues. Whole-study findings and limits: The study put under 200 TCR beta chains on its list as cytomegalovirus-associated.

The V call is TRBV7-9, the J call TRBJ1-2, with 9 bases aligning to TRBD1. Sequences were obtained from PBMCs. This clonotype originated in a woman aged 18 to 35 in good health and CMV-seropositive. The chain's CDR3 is CASSLGQGTLGGYTF. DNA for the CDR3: TGTGCCAGCAGCTTGGGACAGGGCACACTGGGTGGCTACACCTTC.